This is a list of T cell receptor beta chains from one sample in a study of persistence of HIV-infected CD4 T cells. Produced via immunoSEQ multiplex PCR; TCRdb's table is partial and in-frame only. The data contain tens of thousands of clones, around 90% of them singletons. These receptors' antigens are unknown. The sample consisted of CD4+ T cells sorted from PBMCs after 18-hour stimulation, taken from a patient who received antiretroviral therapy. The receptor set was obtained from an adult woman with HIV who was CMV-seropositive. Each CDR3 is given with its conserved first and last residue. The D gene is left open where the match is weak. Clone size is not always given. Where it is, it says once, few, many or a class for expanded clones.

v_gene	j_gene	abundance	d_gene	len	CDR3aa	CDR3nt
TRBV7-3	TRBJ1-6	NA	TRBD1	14	CASSLTGTGSALHF	TGTGCCAGCAGCTTAACGGGGACAGGGTCAGCCCTCCACTTT
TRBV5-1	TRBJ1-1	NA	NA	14	CASSPTQGNTEAFF	TGCGCCAGCAGCCCGACCCAGGGGAACACTGAAGCTTTCTTT
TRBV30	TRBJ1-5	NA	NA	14	CAWGGNLHDQPQHF	TGTGCCTGGGGGGGTAATCTCCACGATCAGCCCCAGCATTTT
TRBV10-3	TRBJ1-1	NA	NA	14	CAISEHRENTEAFF	TGTGCCATCAGTGAACACAGAGAGAACACTGAAGCTTTCTTT
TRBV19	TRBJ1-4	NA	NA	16	CASSRRGIESDEKLFF	TGTGCCAGTAGTAGGAGGGGAATAGAGTCCGATGAAAAACTGTTTTTT
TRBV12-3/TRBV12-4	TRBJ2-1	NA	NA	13	CASGRDSYNEQFF	TGTGCCAGCGGACGCGACTCCTACAATGAGCAGTTCTTC
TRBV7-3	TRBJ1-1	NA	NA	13	CASSSQGDTEAFF	TGTGCCAGCAGCTCCCAGGGAGACACTGAAGCTTTCTTT
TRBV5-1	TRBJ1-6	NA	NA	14	CASSRSSYNSPLHF	TGCGCCAGCAGTCGGAGCTCCTATAATTCACCCCTCCACTTT
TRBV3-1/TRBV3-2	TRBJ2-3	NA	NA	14	CASSQDRRTDTQYF	TGTGCCAGCAGCCAAGATCGGCGCACAGATACGCAGTATTTT
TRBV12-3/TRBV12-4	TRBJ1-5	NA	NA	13	CASSNHDSQPQHF	TGTGCCAGCAGCAATCACGATAGCCAGCCCCAGCATTTT
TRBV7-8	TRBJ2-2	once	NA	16	CASSLWGVPNTGELFF	TGTGCCAGCAGCCTGTGGGGGGTTCCTAACACCGGGGAGCTGTTTTTT
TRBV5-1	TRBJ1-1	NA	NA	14	CASNAQGVDTEAFF	TGCGCCAGCAACGCACAGGGAGTGGACACTGAAGCTTTCTTT
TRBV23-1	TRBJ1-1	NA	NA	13	CASSHPRNTEAFF	TGCGCCAGCAGTCACCCCAGGAACACTGAAGCTTTCTTT